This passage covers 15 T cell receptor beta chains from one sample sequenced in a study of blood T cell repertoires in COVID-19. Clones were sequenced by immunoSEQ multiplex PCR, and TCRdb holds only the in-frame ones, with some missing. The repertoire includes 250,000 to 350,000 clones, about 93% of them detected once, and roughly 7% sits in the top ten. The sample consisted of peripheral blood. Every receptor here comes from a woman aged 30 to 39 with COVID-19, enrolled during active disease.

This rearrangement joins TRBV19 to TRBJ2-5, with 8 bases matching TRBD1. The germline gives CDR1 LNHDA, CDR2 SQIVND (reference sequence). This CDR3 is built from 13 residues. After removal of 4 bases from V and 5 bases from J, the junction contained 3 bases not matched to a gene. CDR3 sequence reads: CASSRQGSETQYF. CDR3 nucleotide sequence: TGTGCCAGTAGTAGACAGGGGAGCGAGACCCAGTACTTC.

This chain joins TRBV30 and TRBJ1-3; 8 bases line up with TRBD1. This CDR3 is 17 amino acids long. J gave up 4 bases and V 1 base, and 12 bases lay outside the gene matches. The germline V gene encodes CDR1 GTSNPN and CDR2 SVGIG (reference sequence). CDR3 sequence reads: CAWSDTQGGVYGNTIYF. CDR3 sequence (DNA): TGTGCCTGGAGTGACACACAGGGGGGAGTCTACGGAAACACCATATATTTT.

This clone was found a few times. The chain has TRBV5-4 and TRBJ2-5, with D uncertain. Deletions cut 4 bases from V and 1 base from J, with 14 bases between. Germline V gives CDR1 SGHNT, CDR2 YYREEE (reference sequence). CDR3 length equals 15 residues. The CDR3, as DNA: TGTGCCAGCAGCGCGCCTACGTCCCCCCAAGAGACCCAGTACTTC. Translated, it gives CASSAPTSPQETQYF. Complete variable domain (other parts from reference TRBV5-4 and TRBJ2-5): ETGVTQSPTHLIKTRGQQVTLRCSSQSGHNTVSWYQQALGQGPQFIFQYYREEENGRGNFPPRFSGLQFPNYSSELNVNALELDDSALYLCASSAPTSPQETQYFGPGTRLLVL.

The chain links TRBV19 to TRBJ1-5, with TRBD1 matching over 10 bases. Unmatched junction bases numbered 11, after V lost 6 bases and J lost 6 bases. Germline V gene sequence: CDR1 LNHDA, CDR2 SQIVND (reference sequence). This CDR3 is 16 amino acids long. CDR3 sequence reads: CASRPRDRGIGQPQHF. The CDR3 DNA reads TGTGCCAGTAGACCACGGGACAGGGGTATAGGTCAGCCCCAGCATTTT. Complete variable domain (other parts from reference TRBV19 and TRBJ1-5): DGGITQSPKYLFRKEGQNVTLSCEQNLNHDAMYWYRQDPGQGLRLIYYSQIVNDFQKGDIAEGYSVSREKKESFPLTVTSAQKNPTAFYLCASRPRDRGIGQPQHFGDGTRLSIL.

The CDR3 sequence: CASSPSGVAYTEAFF. CDR3 nucleotide sequence: TGTGCCAGCAGTCCAAGCGGGGTCGCCTACACTGAAGCTTTCTTT. This chain uses TRBV28 with TRBJ1-1; no firm D call. The V end lost 5 bases, the J end lost 3 bases, and 16 bases lay between the germline ends. Germline CDR1 is MDHEN and CDR2 is SYDVKM. This CDR3 contains 15 residues.

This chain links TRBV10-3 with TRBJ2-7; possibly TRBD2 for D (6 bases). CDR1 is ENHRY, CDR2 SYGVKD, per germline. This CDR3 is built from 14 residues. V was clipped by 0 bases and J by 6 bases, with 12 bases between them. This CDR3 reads CAISESSGSGEQYF. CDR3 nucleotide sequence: TGTGCCATCAGTGAGTCCAGCGGGTCTGGCGAGCAGTACTTC.

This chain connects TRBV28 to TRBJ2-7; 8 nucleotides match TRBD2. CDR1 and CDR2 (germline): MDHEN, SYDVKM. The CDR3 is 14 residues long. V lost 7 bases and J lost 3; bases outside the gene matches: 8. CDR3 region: CASNPALAVYEQYF. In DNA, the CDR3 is TGTGCCAGCAACCCCGCACTAGCGGTCTACGAGCAGTACTTC.

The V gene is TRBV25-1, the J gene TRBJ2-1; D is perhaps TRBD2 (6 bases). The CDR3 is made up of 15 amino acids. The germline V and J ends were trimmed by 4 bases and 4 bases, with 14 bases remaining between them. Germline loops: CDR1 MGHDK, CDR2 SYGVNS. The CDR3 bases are TGTGCCAGCAGTGCTTACGGGAGTTCTTACAATGAGCAGTTCTTC. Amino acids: CASSAYGSSYNEQFF.

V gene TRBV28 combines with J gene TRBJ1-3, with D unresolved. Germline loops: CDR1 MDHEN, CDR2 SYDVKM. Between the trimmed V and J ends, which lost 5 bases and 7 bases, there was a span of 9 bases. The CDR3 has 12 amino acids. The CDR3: CASSRPPNTIYF. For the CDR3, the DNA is TGTGCCAGCAGTCGTCCTCCTAACACCATATATTTT. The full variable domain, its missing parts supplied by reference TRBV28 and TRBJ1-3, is DVKVTQSSRYLVKRTGEKVFLECVQDMDHENMFWYRQDPGLGLRLIYFSYDVKMKEKGDIPEGYSVSREKKERFSLILESASTNQTSMYLCASSRPPNTIYFGEGSWLTVV.

CDR3 nucleotides: TGTGCCAGCAGTCGGGACAGGGCGAATCAGCCCCAGCATTTT. It is translated as CASSRDRANQPQHF. The chain links TRBV6-2 or TRBV6-3 to TRBJ1-5; TRBD1 agrees at 9 bases. Per the germline V gene, CDR1 is MNHEY and CDR2 is SVGEGT. There are 14 residues in the CDR3. V gave up 5 bases and J gave up 4 bases; unmatched junction bases: 3.

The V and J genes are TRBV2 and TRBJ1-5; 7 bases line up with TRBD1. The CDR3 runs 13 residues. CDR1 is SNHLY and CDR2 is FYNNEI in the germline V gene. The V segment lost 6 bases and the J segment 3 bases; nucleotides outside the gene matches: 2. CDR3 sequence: CASRGTANQPQHF. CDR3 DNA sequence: TGTGCCAGCAGGGGGACAGCCAATCAGCCCCAGCATTTT.

The CDR3 region has the DNA TGTGCCTGGAGTGTAGACAGGTCCTATAATTCACCCCTCCACTTT. This sequence encodes CAWSVDRSYNSPLHF. The genes are TRBV30 and TRBJ1-6, with D perhaps TRBD1 (6 bases). From germline, CDR1 is GTSNPN and CDR2 SVGIG (reference sequence). Trimming cost V 0 bases and J 1 base, with 7 bases left between them. The CDR3 has 15 amino acids.

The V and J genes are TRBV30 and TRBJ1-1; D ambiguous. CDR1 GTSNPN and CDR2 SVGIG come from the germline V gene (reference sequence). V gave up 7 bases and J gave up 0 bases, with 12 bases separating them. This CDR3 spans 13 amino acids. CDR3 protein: CASRREMNTEAFF. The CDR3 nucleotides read TGTGCCTCCCGACGGGAAATGAACACTGAAGCTTTCTTT.

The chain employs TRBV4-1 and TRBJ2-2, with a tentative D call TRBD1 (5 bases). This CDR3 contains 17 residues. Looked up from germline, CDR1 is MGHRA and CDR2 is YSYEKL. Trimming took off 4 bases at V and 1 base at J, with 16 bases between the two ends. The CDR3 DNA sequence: TGCGCCAGCAGCCGAAAAGCAGGGCAGGGGAACACCGGGGAGCTGTTTTTT. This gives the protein CASSRKAGQGNTGELFF.

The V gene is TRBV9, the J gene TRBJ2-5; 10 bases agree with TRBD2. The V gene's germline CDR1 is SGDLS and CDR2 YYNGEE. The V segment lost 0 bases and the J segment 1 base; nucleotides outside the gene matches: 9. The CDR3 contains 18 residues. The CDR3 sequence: CASSVGASGSISQETQYF. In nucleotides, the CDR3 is TGTGCCAGCAGCGTAGGTGCTAGCGGGAGTATCAGCCAAGAGACCCAGTACTTC.